Sequencing of this T cell receptor (beta chain) was carried out in a study of OX40 agonist ivuxolimab in advanced cancers. Study details: Every 2 weeks, ivuxolimab was infused into the patients intravenously at between 0.01 and 10 mg/kg. General study results and limits: There was clonal expansion of CD4+ and CD8+ blood T cells by week 6 at 0.1 to 3.0 mg/kg.

Generated by immunoSEQ multiplex PCR, the TCRdb table keeps only in-frame clones and is missing some. The profile shows fewer than 95,000 clones, about four fifths of them singletons. Per germline, CDR1 MDHEN and CDR2 SYDVKM. Trimming removed 6 bases from V and 0 bases from J, with 11 bases in between. There are 14 residues in the CDR3. In the case of this clone: What it binds is unknown.

Enrollment shut out patients with autoimmune disease history or systemic immunosuppression. The sampling schedule covered blood at baseline, cycle 4 day 1, and cycle 7 day 1. Material: CD4+ or CD8+ T cells sorted from blood, obtained in a trial of the OX40 agonist ivuxolimab. The receptor was derived from an adult with an advanced solid tumor such as melanoma, head and neck, liver or kidney cancer. The J gene is TRBJ1-1, the V gene TRBV28, with D unresolved. The CDR3 reads CASRGRILNTEAFF. DNA for the CDR3: TGTGCCAGCAGGGGTAGGATCCTGAACACTGAAGCTTTCTTT.